A selection of T cell receptor beta chains follows, all from one sample in a study of shared T cell receptors in the human thymus. Assay used: immunoSEQ multiplex PCR; TCRdb lists only in-frame clones, some missing. The profile shows 640,000 or so clones, approximately 89% of them singletons. These records were also assigned to another study, of human thymus T cells.

Sequenced input: thymocytes. These receptors were taken from a boy under two years old with a congenital heart defect. Each CDR3 is given with its conserved first and last residue. D genes are given only for firm matches. Size values are once, few and many counts, or a class for expanded clones, and some rows have none.

>TRBV19|-|-|TRBJ1-5
CASSIDRGEFGNQPQHF
TGTGCCAGTAGTATAGATCGCGGGGAGTTCGGCAATCAGCCCCAGCATTTT
>TRBV15|-|once|TRBJ1-3
CATSGRTVTSGNTIYF
TGTGCCACCAGTGGCAGGACAGTTACTTCTGGAAACACCATATATTTT
>TRBV11-2|TRBD2|-|TRBJ2-3
CASSLDYRSGSTDTQYF
TGTGCCAGCAGCTTAGATTATAGGAGCGGGAGTACAGATACGCAGTATTTT
>TRBV5-6|TRBD1|once|TRBJ1-1
CASSLPDRGRTEAFF
TGTGCCAGCAGCTTGCCAGACAGGGGACGGACTGAAGCTTTCTTT
>TRBV19|TRBD1|-|TRBJ2-7
CASSTGTGLNEQYF
TGTGCCAGTAGTACCGGGACAGGGCTGAACGAGCAGTACTTC
>TRBV30|-|-|TRBJ2-7
CAWSVNPWETGRTQGSSYEQYF
TGTGCCTGGAGTGTCAATCCGTGGGAGACAGGGAGGACACAAGGGAGCTCCTACGAGCAGTACTTC
>TRBV4-3|TRBD2|-|TRBJ2-2
CASSQDRERGRGTGELFF
TGCGCCAGCAGCCAAGATCGTGAGCGGGGGCGGGGCACCGGGGAGCTGTTTTTT
>TRBV21-1|-|-|TRBJ1-2
CASSKEGQRGYTF
TGTGCCAGCAGCAAAGAGGGGCAGAGGGGCTACACCTTC
>TRBV15|-|-|TRBJ1-3
CATSRVLGNTIYF
TGTGCCACCAGCAGAGTACTCGGAAACACCATATATTTT
>TRBV7-2|-|once|TRBJ2-2
CATQGRAGELFF
TGTGCCACCCAGGGGAGGGCCGGGGAGCTGTTTTTT
>TRBV19|TRBD1|few|TRBJ1-4
CASSPGQGNEKLFF
TGTGCCAGTAGTCCGGGACAGGGGAACGAAAAACTGTTTTTT
>TRBV18|-|-|TRBJ2-5
CASSKTGVKETQYF
TGTGCCAGCTCAAAAACGGGGGTAAAAGAGACCCAGTACTTC
>TRBV27|TRBD1|-|TRBJ1-1
CASSPRGPNTEAFF
TGTGCCAGCAGCCCTAGGGGGCCGAACACTGAAGCTTTCTTT
>TRBV5-8|TRBD1|few|TRBJ2-5
CASNLSPDREETQYF
TGTGCCAGCAACCTTTCCCCAGACAGGGAAGAGACCCAGTACTTC
>TRBV5-6|-|-|TRBJ2-3
CASSLGWGQMGTQYF
TGTGCCAGCAGCTTGGGGTGGGGGCAGATGGGTACGCAGTATTTT
>TRBV5-4|TRBD1|-|TRBJ1-4
CASSLAGGTSTNEKLFF
TGTGCCAGCAGCTTGGCAGGGGGCACATCAACTAATGAAAAACTGTTTTTT
>TRBV7-2|-|once|TRBJ2-2
CASSFQVNTGELFF
TGTGCCAGCAGCTTCCAGGTAAACACCGGGGAGCTGTTTTTT
>TRBV4-3|TRBD2|few|TRBJ2-1
CASSQDRTLAELDNEQFF
TGCGCCAGCAGCCAAGATAGGACACTAGCGGAACTGGACAATGAGCAGTTCTTC
>TRBV27|-|few|TRBJ2-7
CASSLGQSSYEQYF
TGTGCCAGCAGTTTAGGGCAGAGCTCCTACGAGCAGTACTTC
>TRBV12-5|-|-|TRBJ2-7
CASGYQGIPYEQYF
TGTGCTAGTGGTTATCAGGGGATCCCCTACGAGCAGTACTTC
>TRBV20-1|-|-|TRBJ2-7
CSSPSGDEQYF
TGCAGCTCCCCTTCGGGGGACGAGCAGTACTTC
>TRBV14|TRBD1|-|TRBJ1-1
CASSQGPGHRGPNTEAFF
TGTGCCAGCAGCCAAGGTCCGGGGCACAGGGGCCCGAACACTGAAGCTTTCTTT
>TRBV10-3|-|-|TRBJ2-2
CAISDRNTGELFF
TGTGCCATAAGCGACAGGAACACCGGGGAGCTGTTTTTT
>TRBV28|TRBD1|-|TRBJ2-2
CASRPRDRVNTGELFF
TGTGCCAGCAGGCCCCGGGACAGGGTCAACACCGGGGAGCTGTTTTTT
>TRBV28|-|-|TRBJ2-7
CASSLQPPGLSSYEQYF
TGTGCCAGCAGTTTGCAACCTCCGGGACTTAGCTCCTACGAGCAGTACTTC
>TRBV4-3|TRBD1|-|TRBJ1-4
CASTYRGSSSHNEKLFF
TGCGCCAGCACGTACAGGGGATCGTCGTCTCATAATGAAAAACTGTTTTTT
>TRBV6-6|-|-|TRBJ1-5
CASLGGGINQPQHF
TGTGCCAGCCTCGGGGGGGGGATCAATCAGCCCCAGCATTTT
>TRBV11-2|TRBD1|-|TRBJ2-7
CASSLGRPGTGLAEYF
TGTGCCAGCAGCTTAGGGCGTCCCGGGACAGGTTTGGCGGAGTACTTC
>TRBV5-5|-|-|TRBJ2-3
CASSLAFPFSTDTQYF
TGTGCCAGCAGCTTGGCCTTTCCTTTTAGCACAGATACGCAGTATTTT
>TRBV14|-|-|TRBJ2-5
CASSLGRGGETQYF
TGTGCCAGCAGCCTAGGGCGGGGCGGGGAGACCCAGTACTTC